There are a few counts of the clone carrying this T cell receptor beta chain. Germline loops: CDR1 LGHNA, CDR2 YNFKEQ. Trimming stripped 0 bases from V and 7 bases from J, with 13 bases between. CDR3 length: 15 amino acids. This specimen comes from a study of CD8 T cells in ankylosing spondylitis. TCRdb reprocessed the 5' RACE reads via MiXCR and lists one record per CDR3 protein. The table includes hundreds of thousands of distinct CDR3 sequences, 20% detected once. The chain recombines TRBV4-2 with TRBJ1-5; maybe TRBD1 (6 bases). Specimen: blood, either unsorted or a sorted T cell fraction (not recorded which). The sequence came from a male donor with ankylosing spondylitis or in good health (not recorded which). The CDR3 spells CASSQERGAGQPQHF. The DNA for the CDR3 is TGTGCCAGCAGCCAAGAGCGGGGGGCTGGGCAGCCCCAGCATTTT.